The 15 T cell receptor beta chains in this list originate from one sample, sequenced in a study of cytomegalovirus exposure and HLA in healthy donors. The data were produced by immunoSEQ multiplex PCR, yet TCRdb's version contains in-frame clones alone and is incomplete. Counted here are fewer than 250,000 clones, roughly 89% occurring once; the ten biggest clones make up roughly 2.5%. The sample comprised PBMCs. These receptors all come from a man younger than 35 in good health and CMV-seronegative.

The chain recombines TRBV9 with TRBJ2-1, with D possibly being TRBD2 (5 bases). The CDR3 sequence is 16 residues long. The germline V gene has CDR1 SGDLS and CDR2 YYNGEE. Trimming took off 4 bases at V and 0 bases at J, with 14 bases between the two ends. The DNA of the CDR3 is TGTGCCAGCAGCATAGCGACTCCTGCCTCCTACAATGAGCAGTTCTTC. This encodes CASSIATPASYNEQFF. The entire variable domain, with the rest obtained from reference TRBV9 and TRBJ2-1, is as follows: DSGVTQTPKHLITATGQRVTLRCSPRSGDLSVYWYQQSLDQGLQFLIQYYNGEERAKGNILERFSAQQFPDLHSELNLSSLELGDSALYFCASSIATPASYNEQFFGPGTRLTVL.

The chain recombines TRBV7-2 with TRBJ2-7; 9 bases match TRBD1. Germline V CDR1 and CDR2: SGHTA, FQGNSA. This CDR3 is built from 15 residues. The trim removed 4 bases at V and 6 bases at J, leaving 10 bases unmatched. This CDR3 reads CASSSTGTGSGEQYF. In DNA, the CDR3 is TGTGCCAGCAGCTCAACCGGGACAGGGTCGGGCGAGCAGTACTTC.

The chain links TRBV5-6 to TRBJ2-5; no firm D call. Germline V gene lookup returns CDR1 SGHDT and CDR2 YYEEEE. The CDR3 loop spans 13 amino acids. V was clipped by 4 bases and J by 2 bases, with 9 bases between them. The CDR3 sequence is CASSNRYQETQYF. CDR3 DNA sequence: TGTGCCAGCAGCAACAGATATCAAGAGACCCAGTACTTC.

The rearrangement links TRBV5-1 to TRBJ2-3, with 11 bases lining up with TRBD2. CDR3 length: 17 residues. Germline CDR1 reads SGHRS; CDR2 reads YFSETQ. Losses at the gene ends were 2 bases for V and 4 bases for J; bases not matched to a gene: 9. The CDR3, as DNA: TGCGCCAGCAGCTTATGGCTAGCGGGGGGTTCGTCAGATACGCAGTATTTT. It codes for CASSLWLAGGSSDTQYF.

The rearrangement uses TRBV6-4 and TRBJ2-3, with 8 bases identical to TRBD2. V lost 5 bases, J lost 6 bases, and 10 bases stayed unmatched. This CDR3 contains 15 residues. CDR1 is MRHNA and CDR2 is SNTAGT in the germline V gene. CDR3 sequence: CASSPGTRRLDTQYF. The CDR3 DNA reads as TGTGCCAGCAGTCCCGGGACTAGGCGTTTGGATACGCAGTATTTT.

The V and J genes are TRBV5-1 and TRBJ2-3; D uncertain. Per the germline V gene, CDR1 is SGHRS and CDR2 is YFSETQ. CDR3 length: 15 residues. The V end lost 0 bases, the J end lost 4 bases, and 12 bases lay between the germline ends. CDR3: CASSLGLPKADTQYF. The CDR3 region has the DNA TGCGCCAGCAGCTTGGGACTGCCCAAGGCAGATACGCAGTATTTT.

The V and J genes are TRBV14 and TRBJ1-1; possible D gene TRBD1, 6 bases. The CDR3 has 13 residues. Germline CDR1 is SGHDN and CDR2 is FVKESK. V was pared by 0 bases and J by 10 bases, with 12 bases between. Here the CDR3 reads CASSQDRGHGAFF. For the CDR3, the DNA is TGTGCCAGCAGCCAAGATAGGGGACACGGAGCTTTCTTT.

This clone was recorded only once. The chain uses TRBV5-6 and TRBJ1-3, with D maybe TRBD1 (5 bases). The V and J ends lost 0 bases and 3 bases respectively, with 10 bases between them. The germline CDR1 and CDR2 sequences are SGHDT and YYEEEE. The CDR3 loop spans 15 amino acids. This CDR3 reads CASSLARGVGNTIYF. DNA for the CDR3: TGTGCCAGCAGCTTGGCACGGGGGGTTGGAAACACCATATATTTT.

This chain joins TRBV7-6 and TRBJ2-7; 10 bases match TRBD2. Germline values: CDR1 SGHVS, CDR2 FNYEAQ. The CDR3 is 17 residues long. V shed 2 bases and J 0 bases; nucleotides not matched to a gene: 7. The CDR3 DNA is TGTGCCAGCAGCTTAATTTCGGCTAGCGGGAGCTCCTACGAGCAGTACTTC. Protein product: CASSLISASGSSYEQYF.

The genes are TRBV18 and TRBJ1-2, with a tentative D call TRBD1 (5 bases). Germline V lookup: CDR1 KGHSH, CDR2 LQKENI. The CDR3 is 17 residues long. V was clipped by 5 bases and J by 6 bases, with 25 bases between them. DNA of the CDR3: TGTGCCAGCTCATCCCGACCCGATAACATCGGGGGGAATGGCTACACCTTC. Encoded protein: CASSSRPDNIGGNGYTF.

V gene TRBV7-3 combines with J gene TRBJ2-1; D is ambiguous. Germline V CDR1 and CDR2: SGHTA, FQGTGA. There are 14 residues in the CDR3. The ends were cut back, 6 bases at V and 5 bases at J, with 14 bases in the middle. The CDR3 loop is CASRGSIGDNEQFF. The CDR3 DNA is TGTGCCAGCAGGGGTTCGATCGGAGACAATGAGCAGTTCTTC.

The rearrangement uses TRBV15 and TRBJ1-3, with D possibly being TRBD1 (5 bases). Germline loops: CDR1 LNHNV, CDR2 YYDKDF (reference sequence). V lost 5 bases and J lost 0, with 5 bases in between. CDR3 length equals 13 residues. DNA for the CDR3: TGTGCCACCAGCCAGGGCTCTGGAAACACCATATATTTT. It yields the protein CATSQGSGNTIYF.

The chain couples TRBV4-2 to TRBJ2-1; 10 nucleotides align to TRBD2. The CDR3 consists of 17 residues. Germline CDR1 LGHNA, CDR2 YNFKEQ. Trimming took 0 bases from V and 4 from J; bases not matched to a gene: 6. The CDR3 coding sequence is TGTGCCAGCAGCCAAGACGGGGCTAGCGGGAGTTACAATGAGCAGTTCTTC. Translated, it gives CASSQDGASGSYNEQFF.

The chain uses TRBV6-4 and TRBJ2-1, with 11 bases that match TRBD2. This CDR3 comprises 15 residues. CDR1 MRHNA and CDR2 SNTAGT come from the germline V gene. The V segment lost 2 bases and the J segment 6 bases; nucleotides outside the gene matches: 3. The CDR3 reads CASSDPTSGVNEQFF. CDR3 DNA sequence: TGTGCCAGCAGTGACCCGACTAGCGGGGTCAATGAGCAGTTCTTC.

The chain recombines TRBV4-1 with TRBJ2-7, with D perhaps TRBD1 (5 bases). Trimming took off 1 base at V and 0 bases at J, with 10 bases between the two ends. This CDR3 contains 15 residues. Germline CDR1 MGHRA, CDR2 YSYEKL. DNA for the CDR3: TGCGCCAGCAGCCAAGCGGACACAAGCTCCTACGAGCAGTACTTC. It codes for CASSQADTSSYEQYF.